This T cell receptor (beta chain) is drawn from a study of cytomegalovirus exposure and HLA in healthy donors (dated by TCRdb to about 2017). Study-wide context: An earlier analysis of some 600 of the donors reported 276 Gb of sequence data and 117 million unique TCR beta sequences obtained from about 180 million T cells. Besides the first cohort of 666 subjects, a separate validation cohort made up of some 110 different subjects was used. Donor age, sex, ethnicity and CMV serostatus were compiled alongside the repertoire data. Roughly 5 DR-DQ haplotypes were handled as single units for association and clustering, since linkage in the cohort was strong. The number of typed donors differed by locus: about 620-630 for A, B, C, DRB1 and DQB1; 500 to 550 for DQA1; approximately 600 for DPA1; and 400 to 480 for DPB1. Among the approximately 400 genotyped donors, 81% belonged to the genetic ancestry cluster associated with self-reported Caucasian donors. In a later analysis, previously published TCR beta repertoires from about 670 donors were re-analyzed and high-resolution HLA genotyping was added so that TCR occurrence patterns could be studied. Approximately 300 gigabases of sequencing data and around 85 million unique TCR sequences made up an early release that covered 640 HLA-typed donors. Every discovery cohort repertoire had been produced on one sequencing platform. A later genetic analysis took genome-wide SNP genotypes for about 55% of the roughly 700 donors and used that subset as a discovery cohort. An earlier analysis of 500 to 650 of the donors applied high-throughput TCR beta sequencing to assess whether each TCR beta V gene segment acted as functional or pseudogenic. To predict cytomegalovirus infection status, the study brought together high-throughput TCR immunosequencing, statistical association of individual TCRs with disease status, and machine learning. HLA typing covered class I and class II loci at four-digit resolution. Using immunosequencing, the study profiled T cell repertoires from 550 to 750 subjects and related those repertoires to cytomegalovirus serostatus. The aim of the study was to test whether cataloging public T cell receptors could identify signatures of past pathogen exposure. Across approximately 400 genotyped donors of the cohort, an average of roughly 200,000 unique TCR beta nucleotide sequences per donor were sequenced, and 15% to 20% of those sequences were non-productive. The later analysis used no new phenotypic data to find candidate immune exposures, relying instead on TCR beta sequences and their occurrence across donors. On the study overall, not on this receptor specifically: A further reported finding was that TCR beta sequences accurately predicted the HLA-A and HLA-B alleles for most subjects in the first cohort. A later analysis associated about 17,000 TCR beta sequences with specific HLA alleles at a false discovery rate of 0.05. Correlated functional status among segregating V segments might be attributable to linkage disequilibrium, but an unknown experimental factor could not be ruled out. The only immune exposure information available for the cohort was CMV serostatus. According to a later analysis, parvovirus B19, influenza, CMV and Epstein-Barr virus appeared linked to several top co-occurrence clusters. In a later genetic analysis, fewer N-insertions in productive TCRs were reported among donors in an Asian-associated ancestry cluster than the approximately 710-donor mean. This cohort had only TCR beta chains sequenced, and the lack of alpha or paired-chain data limited which features could be detected. Three of the identified cytomegalovirus-associated TCR beta chains were confirmed in vitro to be specific for cytomegalovirus antigens. A cluster of highly shared sequence variants was judged likely to represent a technical artifact of the sequencing pipeline. In a later analysis, TCR association rates were found to vary across HLA loci, with the most associated TCRs seen for DRB1 alleles and the fewest for HLA-C alleles. A later analysis found that most CMV-associated TCR beta chains appeared HLA-restricted, with HLA associations seemingly driven largely by CMV exposure. It was suggested by the authors that the approach could potentially be generalized to other disease states and immunological phenotypes. In an earlier analysis of around 600 of the donors, most TCR beta V segments were observed in productive rearrangements about 90% or about 30% of the time, broadly matching IMGT annotations. Because HLA typing was unavailable for some donors at each locus, only the typed subset was used in association tests. When HLA alleles, especially DR and DQ, strongly co-occurred, TCR associations were difficult to assign to individual alleles. Some IMGT-functional V segments, including TRBV6-2 and TRBV6-3, could not be distinguished by the 87-base-pair reads and were therefore excluded. A later genetic analysis associated a missense DCLRE1C variant with V-gene and J-gene trimming of TCR beta chains, and an independent cohort replicated the association. In a later analysis, HLA-associated TCR beta chains were found to be more clonally expanded and to have lower generation probabilities than equally common non-associated chains. Because counts were too low, about 17 rarely observed V segments, including chromosome 9 orphons, were excluded from the earlier analysis of 587 of the donors. The presence/absence analyses assumed that sequencing depth was roughly uniform across donors, and that assumption may not be true. In both the original and validation cohorts, the classifier was reported to diagnose cytomegalovirus status with high specificity and sensitivity. Most TCR sequences were seen in very few donors, while some public TCRs were found in many individuals. The study gave a list of about 160 TCR beta chains associated with cytomegalovirus.

This clone was recorded a few times. The target of this receptor is not known. No much larger clone is present one base from it, and per-base qualities are unavailable. The library relied on the immunoSEQ multiplex PCR assay. The multiplex PCR relied on a mix of 60 forward primers for TCR Vbeta segments and 13 reverse primers for TCR Jbeta segments. The CDR3 region of rearranged TCR beta genes was amplified from genomic DNA with a multiplex PCR assay. The amplified TCR beta libraries were sequenced on the Illumina HiSeq System as 87-base-pair reads. The source study handled its data this way. Across the 500 to 750 repertoires, a later analysis counted 75 million to 90 million unique TCR beta chains, around 10 million of which were shared by at least two donors. Raw reads were error-corrected and collapsed into unique sequences by a nearest-neighbor algorithm in which closely related sequences were merged to remove PCR and sequencing errors. Alignment of CDR3 sequences to IMGT reference sequences was used to assign V, D and J gene segments. For a sequence to be retained, a match of at least six nucleotides to both a V gene segment and a J gene segment was required. Rearrangements were called productive when the CDR3 lacked stop codons and stayed in frame with V and J; all others were non-productive. Following IMGT convention, CDR3 was defined as the stretch from the second conserved V-encoded cysteine to the conserved J-encoded phenylalanine. Sequences without an unambiguous match to a single V gene segment were excluded from the earlier analysis of several hundred of the donors. In an earlier analysis of 587 of the donors, V segments were called functional above 56.7% productive rearrangements and were called segregating when the between-donor standard deviation exceeded 5%. To diagnose cytomegalovirus status from the catalog of TCR beta chain sequences, a statistical classification framework was built. In a later analysis, V and J genes were assigned by comparing TCR nucleotide sequences against IMGT/GENE-DB human TR gene sequences. Using the TCRdist pipeline, a later analysis assigned CDR3 sequences along with most-parsimonious VDJ recombination scenarios. A later analysis defined each TCR beta chain by its CDR3 amino acid sequence plus V-gene family, and excluded reads lacking a unique V-gene family. A later analysis removed over 500 highly shared, low-generation-probability nucleotide sequences to deal with suspected cross-contamination and a sequencing artifact. For each public chain, a later analysis derived a clonal expansion index from normalized ranks of inferred template counts within each repertoire. A later analysis computed generation probabilities with a VDJ recombination model fitted to out-of-frame rearrangements, and checked the results against IGoR. In a later analysis, TCR-TCR, TCR-HLA and TCR-CMV co-occurrence was scored with hypergeometric tests, and a repertoire-size bias correction was applied to TCR pairs. In a later analysis, false discovery rates were estimated by permuting HLA or CMV assignments 20 times. In a later analysis, co-occurring TCRs were grouped using DBSCAN, with TCRdist sequence similarity added in when clustering inside HLA-allele-positive subsets. Repertoires with fewer than 30,000 or more than 120,000 public chains were left out of co-occurrence clustering, as were several repertoires with anomalous nucleotide sharing. This is the immuneACCESS table as TCRdb keeps it, with only in-frame sequences that have V and J called. A part of the clones is gone; compared with another copy, unresolved V genes explain less than half, and the rest is unexplained. For V, J and clone size, that table is used; D and trimming come from the DNA. This sample is represented by 80,000 to 100,000 clones; roughly 70% of them were singletons. Roughly a sixth of the sample comes from the top ten.

The cohort consisted of hundreds of healthy bone marrow donors. Cohort members were all nominally healthy when sampled, although unrecorded immune exposures were likely present. The donor was CMV seropositive and was included in the group of almost 300 seropositive cohort members. Every donor gave a peripheral blood sample, and the peripheral blood mononuclear cells from that sample were used for TCR beta sequencing. Genomic DNA was extracted from the blood cell samples with the Qiagen DNeasy Blood Extraction Kit. The CDR3 measures 13 amino acids from cysteine to phenylalanine. Only CDR3 DNA is held: 39 bases, read in frame from base 1. The germline V end is reduced by 8 bases and the J end by 6 bases; junction bases left unmatched: 7. The germline V gene encodes CDR1 KGHSH and CDR2 LQKENI.

This TCR was recovered from a young woman in good health and CMV-seropositive. The sequencing input was PBMCs. The chain couples TRBV18 to TRBJ2-7; TRBD1 lines up with 10 middle nucleotides. The DNA is TGTGCCAGCGCGGGACAGGGGCTCCCCGAGCAGTACTTC. It encodes CASAGQGLPEQYF.